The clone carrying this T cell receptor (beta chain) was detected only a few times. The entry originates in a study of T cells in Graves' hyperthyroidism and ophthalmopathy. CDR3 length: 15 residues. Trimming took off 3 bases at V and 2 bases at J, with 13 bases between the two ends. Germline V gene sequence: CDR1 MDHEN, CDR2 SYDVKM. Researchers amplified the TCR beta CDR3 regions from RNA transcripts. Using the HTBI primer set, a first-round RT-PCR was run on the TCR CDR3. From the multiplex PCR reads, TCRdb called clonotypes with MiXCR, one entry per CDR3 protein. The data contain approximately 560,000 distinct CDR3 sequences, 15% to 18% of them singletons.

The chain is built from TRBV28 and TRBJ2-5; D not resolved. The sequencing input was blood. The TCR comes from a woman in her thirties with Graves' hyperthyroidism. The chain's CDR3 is CASSFPHDGQETQYF. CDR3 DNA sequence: TGTGCCAGCAGTTTTCCCCATGATGGACAAGAGACCCAGTACTTC.